This TCR beta chain was found in a study of T cell repertoires in cytomegalovirus infection. Each CDR3 protein gets one entry after TCRdb re-called the reads with MiXCR. The table lists about 920,000 distinct CDR3 sequences, 31% of them singletons, with roughly an eighth in the top ten. Ten or more counts support this clonotype. Its antigen is as yet unknown. J gave up 4 bases and V 5 bases, and 11 bases lay outside the gene matches. The CDR3 is made up of 15 amino acids. Looked up from germline, CDR1 is SGHVS and CDR2 is FQNEAQ. The chain combines TRBV7-8 with TRBJ2-7; TRBD1 aligns across 7 bases. The sample in question was cultured CD8+ T cells from PBMCs, obtained from culture after CMV antigen stimulation. This clonotype originated in a human donor in good health (CMV status not recorded). Some clones in this sample may be carry-over from other donors' samples. The CDR3 region is CASSKETGKGYEQYF. CDR3 in DNA: TGTGCCAGCAGCAAAGAGACAGGGAAGGGGTACGAGCAGTACTTC. The variable domain in full, with the rest retrieved from reference TRBV7-8 and TRBJ2-7, is GAGVSQSPRYKVAKRGQDVALRCDPISGHVSLFWYQQALGQGPEFLTYFQNEAQLDKSGLPSDRFFAERPEGSVSTLKIQRTQQEDSAVYLCASSKETGKGYEQYFGPGTRLTVT.